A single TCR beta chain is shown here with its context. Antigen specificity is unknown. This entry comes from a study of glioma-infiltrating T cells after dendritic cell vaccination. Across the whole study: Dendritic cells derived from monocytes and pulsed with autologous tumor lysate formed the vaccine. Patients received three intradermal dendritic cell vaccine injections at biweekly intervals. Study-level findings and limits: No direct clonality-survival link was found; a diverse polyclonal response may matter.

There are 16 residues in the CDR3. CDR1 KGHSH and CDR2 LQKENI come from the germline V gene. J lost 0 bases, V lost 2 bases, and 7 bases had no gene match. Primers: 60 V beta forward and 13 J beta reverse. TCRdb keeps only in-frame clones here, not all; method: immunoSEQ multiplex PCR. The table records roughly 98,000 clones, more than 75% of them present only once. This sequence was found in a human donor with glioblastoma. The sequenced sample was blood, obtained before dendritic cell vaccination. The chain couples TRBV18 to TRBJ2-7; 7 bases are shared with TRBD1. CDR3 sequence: CASSPTWDRASYEQYF. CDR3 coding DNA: TGTGCCAGCTCACCAACCTGGGACAGAGCCTCCTACGAGCAGTACTTC.